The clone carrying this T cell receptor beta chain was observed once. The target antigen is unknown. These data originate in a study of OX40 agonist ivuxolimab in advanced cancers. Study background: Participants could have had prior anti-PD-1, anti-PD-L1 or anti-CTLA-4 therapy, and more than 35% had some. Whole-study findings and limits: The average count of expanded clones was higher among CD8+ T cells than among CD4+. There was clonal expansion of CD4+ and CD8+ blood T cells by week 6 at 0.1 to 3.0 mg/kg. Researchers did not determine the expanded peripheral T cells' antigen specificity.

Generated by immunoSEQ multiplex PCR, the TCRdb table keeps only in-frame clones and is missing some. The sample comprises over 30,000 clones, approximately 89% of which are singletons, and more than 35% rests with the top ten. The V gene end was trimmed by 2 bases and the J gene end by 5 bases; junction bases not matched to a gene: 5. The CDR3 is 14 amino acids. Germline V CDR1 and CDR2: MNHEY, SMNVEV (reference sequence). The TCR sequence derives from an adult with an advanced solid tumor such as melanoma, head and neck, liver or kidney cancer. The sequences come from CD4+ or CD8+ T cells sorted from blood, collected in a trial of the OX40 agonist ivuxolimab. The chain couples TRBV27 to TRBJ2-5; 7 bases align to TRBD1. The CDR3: CASSLTQGIETQYF. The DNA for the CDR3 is TGTGCCAGCAGTTTAACACAGGGGATCGAGACCCAGTACTTC.